These T cell receptor beta chains were read from a single sample in a study of OX40 agonist ivuxolimab in advanced cancers. Data came from immunoSEQ multiplex PCR; TCRdb stores just in-frame clones and leaves some out. The table has tens of thousands of clones, less than 85% seen once. The sample consisted of CD4+ or CD8+ T cells sorted from blood, taken in a trial of the OX40 agonist ivuxolimab. Source of these receptors: an adult with an advanced solid tumor such as melanoma, head and neck, liver or kidney cancer. Both conserved end residues are part of each CDR3. A D gene is named only where the DNA matches it firmly. Not every row has a clone size; where given, it reads once, few, many or a size class.

j_call clone_size d_call v_call cdr3_nt cdr3_aa
TRBJ2-7 . . TRBV6-6 TGTGCCAGCCGAGAGGGGGATTACTACGAGCAGTACTTC CASREGDYYEQYF
TRBJ2-7 . . TRBV7-9 TGTGCCAGCAGTTTTCAGAGCGACGAGCAGTACTTC CASSFQSDEQYF
TRBJ2-7 . . TRBV7-2 TGTGCCAGCAGCTTATCCGTCCAGGGACCCTACGAGCAGTACTTC CASSLSVQGPYEQYF
TRBJ2-5 once TRBD1 TRBV6-6 TGTGCCAGCAACCCGGGACAGGGGGTTTCGGAGACCCAGTACTTC CASNPGQGVSETQYF
TRBJ1-1 . . TRBV11-3 TGTGCCAGCAGCTTAGATGGTCTGAAGGGTGGTGAAGCTTTCTTT CASSLDGLKGGEAFF
TRBJ1-1 . . TRBV5-8 TGTGCCAGCAGCGGAGGGGGAAACCCCCTGAACACTGAAGCTTTCTTT CASSGGGNPLNTEAFF
TRBJ1-1 . . TRBV6-1 TGTGCCAGCAGTGTGGGACTAATGAACACTGAAGCTTTCTTT CASSVGLMNTEAFF
TRBJ1-1 . . TRBV7-3 TGTGCCAGCAGCTCGACAGGGAACACTGAAGCTTTCTTT CASSSTGNTEAFF
TRBJ1-1 . TRBD1 TRBV28 TGTGCCAGCAGTTTACCGGGACAGTCTCTCACTGAAGCTTTCTTT CASSLPGQSLTEAFF
TRBJ1-3 . . TRBV14 TGTGCCAGCAGCCAATCTCGCAGTGGAAACACCATATATTTT CASSQSRSGNTIYF
TRBJ2-7 . TRBD1 TRBV30 TGTGCCTCGACTTCCGGGACAGGGTACGAGCAGTACTTC CASTSGTGYEQYF
TRBJ2-3 . TRBD1 TRBV6-6 TGTGCCAGCAGATGGACAGGAGGCACAGATACGCAGTATTTT CASRWTGGTDTQYF
TRBJ1-4 . TRBD1 TRBV7-2 TGTGCCAGCAGCCCCCCCGGGACAGGGAATGAAAAACTGTTTTTT CASSPPGTGNEKLFF
TRBJ1-2 . . TRBV28 TGTGCCAGCAGTTTCCCAGACGGGGGCGGAAACTATGGCTACACCTTC CASSFPDGGGNYGYTF
TRBJ1-1 once . TRBV20-1 TGCAGTGCTAGTTTTGGGGCGCTAGCTTTCTTT CSASFGALAFF
TRBJ2-7 . . TRBV6-5 TGTGCCAGCAGTCCCGACAGATACCTCTACGAGCAGTACTTC CASSPDRYLYEQYF
TRBJ2-7 . . TRBV18 TGTGCCAGCTCATTAAAAGACGAGCAGTACTTC CASSLKDEQYF
TRBJ1-5 . . TRBV19 TGTGCCAGTAGTATCGCCACCAGGGGCGCGTCTCAGCCCCAGCATTTT CASSIATRGASQPQHF
TRBJ1-1 . . TRBV7-9 TGTGCCAGCAGCTTAGAGTCGAACACTGAAGCTTTCTTT CASSLESNTEAFF
TRBJ1-2 . . TRBV2 TGTGCCAGCAGTCCCTATAAGCTGCCCTATGGCTACACCTTC CASSPYKLPYGYTF
TRBJ2-5 . . TRBV6-6 TGTGCCAGCAGTTACTCGTTGGAGACCCAGTACTTC CASSYSLETQYF
TRBJ2-5 . TRBD2 TRBV2 TGTGCCAGCAGTGAAGCGTCACTAGCGGGGAGGGAGACCCAGTACTTC CASSEASLAGRETQYF
TRBJ2-7 . TRBD1 TRBV28 TGTGCCAGCAGTTGGACAGGCACCTCCTACGAGCAGTACTTC CASSWTGTSYEQYF
TRBJ1-6 . TRBD1 TRBV11-2 TGTGCCAGCAGCTTGGGACAGGGGGTCTCCTATAATTCACCCCTCCACTTT CASSLGQGVSYNSPLHF
TRBJ1-3 . . TRBV6-5 TGTGCCAGCAGTACTGACTCATTCTCTGGAAACACCATATATTTT CASSTDSFSGNTIYF
TRBJ2-7 . TRBD1 TRBV5-1 TGCGCCAGCAGCTCCACAGGGGTGGGGCGGAATACCTACGAGCAGTACTTC CASSSTGVGRNTYEQYF
TRBJ1-3 . . TRBV23-1 TGCGCCAGCAGTCTAGGCAGCTACTCTGGAAACACCATATATTTT CASSLGSYSGNTIYF
TRBJ1-2 . . TRBV2 TGTGCCAGCACCTCTTGGAGTCCTGGCTACACCTTC CASTSWSPGYTF
TRBJ2-7 . TRBD1 TRBV4-1 TGCGCCAGCAGCCAGGAAGGACAGGGGGCATACGAGCAGTACTTC CASSQEGQGAYEQYF
TRBJ2-7 . . TRBV7-9 TGTGCCAGCAGCTTAGTTTCGGGGGAGCAGTACTTC CASSLVSGEQYF
TRBJ2-5 few . TRBV28 TGTGCCAGCAGTTTCGGGGGGCGTGAGACCCAGTACTTC CASSFGGRETQYF
TRBJ1-2 . TRBD1 TRBV2 TGTGCCAGCACTTCCGGGACAGGGAACTATGGCTACACCTTC CASTSGTGNYGYTF
TRBJ2-2 . TRBD1 TRBV27 TGTGCCAGCAGCCCAGGGGACAGATTCACCGGGGAGCTGTTTTTT CASSPGDRFTGELFF
TRBJ1-1 . . TRBV7-9 TGTGCCAGCAGCTCAACTGGGCACACTGAAGCTTTCTTT CASSSTGHTEAFF
TRBJ2-3 . TRBD2 TRBV19 TGTGCCAGTAACCCGGGAGCGGGGACAGATACGCAGTATTTT CASNPGAGTDTQYF
TRBJ1-1 . TRBD1 TRBV28 TGTGCCAGCACCCGAGGGGGCCCGATCACTGAAGCTTTCTTT CASTRGGPITEAFF